These 27 T cell receptor beta chains came from one sample sequenced in a study of T cells in Graves' hyperthyroidism and ophthalmopathy (dated 2019 in TCRdb). The library came from multiplex PCR. Sequencer: Illumina HiSeq 2000. The TCR beta CDR3 regions were amplified from the RNA transcripts. A first-round RT-PCR of the TCR CDR3 used the HTBI primer set with the Qiagen OneStep RT-PCR kit. TCRdb took the public reads, trimmed them with fastp at Q25, ran MiXCR for clone calling and kept in-frame beta chains. Identical CDR3 proteins give one entry, which carries the most common genes and DNA. Within this sample are a few hundred thousand distinct CDR3 sequences, with approximately 15% of them counted one time only. In total, the top ten clones hold about 50% of the sample. Sequenced input: blood. The receptor source for this set is a woman aged 55 to 70 with Graves' ophthalmopathy.

This clonotype occurred many times. The chain is built from TRBV6-1 and TRBJ2-3; the D call may be TRBD1 or TRBD2 (5 bases each). This CDR3 is built from 14 residues. Trimming pared 7 bases from V and 5 bases from J, leaving 16 bases between. Germline CDR1 MNHNS, CDR2 SASEGT. The CDR3 loop is CASNPGTARDTQYF. The CDR3 nucleotides read TGTGCCAGCAACCCCGGGACCGCCCGAGATACGCAGTATTTT.

This clonotype has just a few counts. The chain joins TRBV10-3 to TRBJ2-7; D is undetermined. CDR3 length: 14 amino acids. Germline values: CDR1 ENHRY, CDR2 SYGVKD. V was shortened by 8 bases and J by 4 bases, with 18 bases between the two germline ends. The CDR3 nucleotides read TGTGCCATCCAAGACATGGGGATCCCATACGAGCAGTACTTC. It codes for CAIQDMGIPYEQYF.

This clonotype was seen ten or more times. The genes are TRBV29-1 and TRBJ1-2; no clear D. Per the germline V gene, CDR1 is SQVTM and CDR2 is ANQGSEA. The V end was cut by 5 bases, the J end by 3 bases, with 4 bases between. The CDR3 contains 10 residues. The CDR3 nucleotides read TGCAGCGTTTTCGACTATGGCTACACCTTC. Its translation is CSVFDYGYTF. Combining the CDR3 with reference TRBV29-1 and TRBJ1-2 gives the whole variable domain SAVISQKPSRDICQRGTSLTIQCQVDSQVTMMFWYRQQPGQSLTLIATANQGSEATYESGFVIDKFPISRPNLTFSTLTVSNMSPEDSSIYLCSVFDYGYTFGSGTRLTVV.

The table lists this clonotype with a few counts. The V gene is TRBV20-1, the J gene TRBJ1-4, with unresolved D. The CDR3 is made up of 13 amino acids. Trimming took off 6 bases at V and 3 bases at J, with 11 bases between the two ends. The germline CDR1 and CDR2 sequences are DFQATT and SNEGSKA (reference sequence). This chain's CDR3 is CSAFWRSNEKLFF. CDR3 nucleotides: TGCAGTGCCTTTTGGAGGTCTAATGAAAAACTGTTTTTT.

This clonotype was counted ten times or more. The chain joins TRBV2 to TRBJ2-7; D gene unclear. CDR3 length: 12 amino acids. Germline V gene data show CDR1 as SNHLY and CDR2 as FYNNEI. V dropped 8 bases and J dropped 0 bases, with 8 bases sitting between them. CDR3 in amino acids: CASSVHSYEQYF. DNA of the CDR3: TGTGCCAGCTCAGTACACTCCTACGAGCAGTACTTC. Full variable domain (missing parts from reference TRBV2 and TRBJ2-7): EPEVTQTPSHQVTQMGQEVILRCVPISNHLYFYWYRQILGQKVEFLVSFYNNEISEKSEIFDDQFSVERPDGSNFTLKIRSTKLEDSAMYFCASSVHSYEQYFGPGTRLTVT.

The chain carries TRBV12-3 or TRBV12-4 and TRBJ2-1; 11 bases fit TRBD1. The CDR3 totals 18 residues. Unmatched junction bases numbered 11, after V lost 3 bases and J lost 4 bases. CDR3 coding DNA: TGTGCCAGCAGTTTTTCGTCGGGACAGGGGGGACCTTACAATGAGCAGTTCTTC. Residues: CASSFSSGQGGPYNEQFF.

V usage is TRBV4-1 and J usage is TRBJ1-1, with D hard to call. The CDR3 is made up of 14 amino acids. Germline CDR1 and CDR2: MGHRA and YSYEKL. V gave up 6 bases and J gave up 1 base, with 12 bases separating them. CDR3 in DNA: TGCGCCAGCAGATACGTCGGAGAGAACACTGAAGCTTTCTTT. Amino acid sequence: CASRYVGENTEAFF.

The rearrangement joins TRBV7-2 to TRBJ2-5; no definite D call. The CDR3 sequence is 13 residues long. Trimming cost V 1 base and J 5 bases, with 8 bases left between them. Germline assignment: CDR1 SGHTA and CDR2 FQGNSA. The CDR3 sequence: CASSLDSDETQYF. In DNA, the CDR3 is TGTGCCAGCAGCTTAGACTCCGACGAGACCCAGTACTTC.

This clonotype was found a few times. This rearrangement joins TRBV5-6 to TRBJ2-2; D unresolved. Between the trimmed V and J ends, which lost 4 bases and 0 bases, there was a span of 13 bases. This CDR3 spans 16 amino acids. From germline, CDR1 is SGHDT and CDR2 YYEEEE. The CDR3 DNA sequence: TGTGCCAGCAGCGCCGGTTTTCCGTCGAACACCGGGGAGCTGTTTTTT. Protein sequence: CASSAGFPSNTGELFF.

This clonotype was recorded many times. J is TRBJ1-2 and V is TRBV7-2; 10 nucleotides match TRBD1. The length of the CDR3 is 15 residues. Trimming cost V 3 bases and J 4 bases; bases outside gene matches: 5. CDR1 and CDR2 (germline): SGHTA, FQGNSA. CDR3 loop: CASSFPGQGTYGYTF. The CDR3 coding sequence is TGTGCCAGCAGCTTTCCGGGACAGGGGACCTATGGCTACACCTTC.

This clonotype was counted many times. The genes are TRBV5-8 and TRBJ2-3; 7 bases line up with TRBD2. In germline, CDR1 is SGHTS, CDR2 YDEGEE. V lost 4 bases and J lost 2; bases outside the gene matches: 7. The CDR3 has 15 residues. CDR3 amino acids: CASSAGLTDTDTQYF. DNA of the CDR3: TGTGCCAGCAGCGCGGGACTAACGGACACAGATACGCAGTATTTT.

This rearrangement joins TRBV18 to TRBJ2-2; 7 bases fit TRBD2. Trimming took 4 bases from V and 6 from J; bases not matched to a gene: 8. The CDR3 runs 15 residues. Germline loops: CDR1 KGHSH, CDR2 LQKENI. In nucleotides, the CDR3 is TGTGCCAGCTCACGTGGTGCGGGAGTGCCCGGGGAGCTGTTTTTT. Protein: CASSRGAGVPGELFF.

Of note for this clonotype: This clone may be a read error of a much larger clone one base away. The chain combines TRBV7-2 with TRBJ2-7; 7 bases line up with TRBD1. The CDR3 is made up of 13 amino acids. Trimming removed 11 bases from V and 3 bases from J; junction bases left unmatched: 10. The germline gives CDR1 SGHTA, CDR2 FQGNSA. The CDR3 DNA reads TGTGCCTCGACAGGGTATAACTTCTACGAGCAGTACTTC. Its translation is CASTGYNFYEQYF.

This clonotype was picked up a small number of times. The chain combines TRBV6-2 or TRBV6-3 with TRBJ1-1; no firm D call. The CDR3 length is 13 residues. The V and J ends lost 0 bases and 9 bases respectively, with 11 bases between them. The germline CDR1 and CDR2 sequences are MNHEY and SVGEGT. CDR3 sequence (DNA): TGTGCCAGCAGTTACTCGTCTGGCGTTCAAGCTTTCTTT. It codes for CASSYSSGVQAFF.

This clonotype was seen at least ten times. CDR3 in amino acids: CATSDSQDRGLGETQYF. DNA of the CDR3: TGTGCCACCAGTGATTCCCAGGACAGGGGGCTCGGAGAGACCCAGTACTTC. The rearrangement joins TRBV24-1 to TRBJ2-5, with 11 bases fitting TRBD1. The CDR3 spans 17 residues. The germline V gene has CDR1 KGHDR and CDR2 SFDVKD. V gave up 2 bases and J gave up 4 bases; unmatched junction bases: 8.

This rearrangement joins TRBV20-1 to TRBJ2-3; maybe TRBD2 (5 bases). Trimming cost V 0 bases and J 2 bases, with 15 bases left between them. CDR3 length equals 16 residues. CDR1 and CDR2 (germline): DFQATT, SNEGSKA (reference sequence). CDR3 sequence reads: CSARDRGGPYTDTQYF. The CDR3, as DNA: TGCAGTGCTAGAGATCGGGGTGGACCTTACACAGATACGCAGTATTTT.

This clonotype has more than one count but fewer than ten. This may come from a read error, since a much larger clone is one base off. J is TRBJ1-2 and V is TRBV5-5; D is uncertain. Per germline, CDR1 SGHKS and CDR2 YYEKEE (reference sequence). This CDR3 comprises 13 residues. CDR3 region: CASNPRASYDYTF. The CDR3 DNA is TGTGCCAGCAACCCCCGGGCTTCCTATGACTACACCTTC.

The rearrangement joins TRBV20-1 to TRBJ1-5; tentative D call: TRBD1 (6 bases). The CDR3 is made up of 14 amino acids. The ends were cut back, 0 bases at V and 7 bases at J, with 13 bases in the middle. CDR1 and CDR2 from the germline V gene are DFQATT and SNEGSKA (reference sequence). The CDR3 is CSARDSGAGQPQHF. The DNA of the CDR3 is TGCAGTGCTAGAGATTCGGGGGCCGGCCAGCCCCAGCATTTT.

Only a few counts were recorded for this clonotype. This chain joins TRBV20-1 and TRBJ1-4; unclear D gene. CDR1 DFQATT and CDR2 SNEGSKA come from the germline V gene (reference sequence). The CDR3 is 15 amino acids. Trimming left V 0 bases short and J 0 bases short, with 8 bases between. The CDR3 region is CSARDWASTNEKLFF. The CDR3 DNA sequence: TGCAGTGCTAGAGATTGGGCTTCAACTAATGAAAAACTGTTTTTT.

The V gene is TRBV7-8, the J gene TRBJ1-4; D might be TRBD1 (6 bases). The germline V gene encodes CDR1 SGHVS and CDR2 FQNEAQ. This CDR3 is 18 amino acids long. V lost 5 bases and J 3 bases, leaving 22 bases between the germline ends. The CDR3 DNA sequence: TGTGCCAGCAGCGAGCCCGGCTACAGGGTGAGGGCTAATGAAAAACTGTTTTTT. Its protein is CASSEPGYRVRANEKLFF.

This clonotype was counted a single time. The gene calls are TRBV4-3 and TRBJ2-3, with 14 bases fitting TRBD2. The CDR3 extends over 17 amino acids. Looked up from germline, CDR1 is LGHNA and CDR2 is YSLEER. V dropped 1 base and J dropped 6; count of bases not matched to a gene: 6. Here the CDR3 DNA reads TGCGCCAGCAGCCAAGGGCGACTAGCGGGGGGGTGGGATACGCAGTATTTT. This translates into CASSQGRLAGGWDTQYF.

This chain uses TRBV4-3 with TRBJ2-7; no firm D call. Per the germline V gene, CDR1 is LGHNA and CDR2 is YSLEER. The CDR3 runs to 15 residues. V was shortened by 0 bases and J by 3 bases, with 12 bases between the two germline ends. The CDR3, as DNA: TGCGCCAGCAGCCAAGATCACGGCAGTAACTACGAGCAGTACTTC. It encodes CASSQDHGSNYEQYF.

This clonotype was observed a handful of times. In DNA, the CDR3 is TGTGCCAGTAGTATCGGCGGCGGGGGGGCCTCGTACAATGAGCAGTTCTTC. Protein sequence: CASSIGGGGASYNEQFF. The chain is built from TRBV19 and TRBJ2-1, with TRBD2 matching over 9 bases. Trimming cost V 3 bases and J 4 bases; bases outside gene matches: 10. CDR1 LNHDA and CDR2 SQIVND come from the germline V gene (reference sequence). The CDR3 runs 17 residues.

This clonotype was counted ten times or more. The chain has TRBV6-2 or TRBV6-3 and TRBJ1-2; tentatively, D is TRBD1 (5 bases). V gave up 5 bases and J gave up 5 bases, with 21 bases separating them. The CDR3 is 16 residues long. Germline assignment: CDR1 MNHEY and CDR2 SVGEGT. The CDR3 loop is CASSRAAGTEAYGYTF. Here the CDR3 DNA reads TGTGCCAGCAGTCGCGCCGCCGGGACCGAGGCATATGGCTACACCTTC.

In its sample, this clonotype was seen many times. This chain links TRBV2 with TRBJ2-7; possibly TRBD1 or TRBD2 for D (5 bases each). Trimming took 7 bases from V and 2 from J, leaving 15 bases between them. The CDR3 extends over 14 amino acids. CDR1 is SNHLY, CDR2 FYNNEI, per germline. In DNA, the CDR3 is TGTGCCAGCACCCCGGGACGGCCACCCTACGAGCAGTACTTC. Translated, it gives CASTPGRPPYEQYF.

This chain joins TRBV10-3 and TRBJ2-1; D remains ambiguous. The CDR3 runs 13 residues. Germline assignment: CDR1 ENHRY and CDR2 SYGVKD. V was trimmed by 4 bases and J by 4 bases, leaving 8 bases between them. The CDR3 spells CAISGEPYNEQFF. DNA for the CDR3: TGTGCCATCAGTGGTGAGCCGTACAATGAGCAGTTCTTC.

This clonotype was found many times. This chain joins TRBV2 and TRBJ1-3; TRBD1 might be the D (6 bases). V was trimmed by 3 bases and J by 4 bases, leaving 16 bases between them. The CDR3 covers 16 residues. The germline V gene has CDR1 SNHLY and CDR2 FYNNEI. The CDR3 spells CASSDGGSLRGNTIYF. CDR3 bases: TGTGCCAGCAGTGACGGGGGCAGCCTCCGCGGAAACACCATATATTTT.